This T cell receptor beta chain is from a study of CD8+ T cells in alopecia areata. Peripheral blood and lesional scalp punch biopsies were taken from alopecia areata patients. Germline CDR1 MDHEN, CDR2 SYDVKM. The CDR3 contains 12 residues. With 8 bases removed from V and 2 bases from J, the gap between germline ends came to 9 bases. As regards this clone: What it binds is not known.

Findings and limits, study-wide: Against the mouse data, patients shared TCRs less clearly, possibly for HLA reasons. For lesional scalp, especially alopecia totalis/universalis, clonality was higher than in normal scalp.

Extraction and reverse transcription of RNA yielded cDNA as the sequencing template. Clones were read by immunoSEQ multiplex PCR, and TCRdb kept only the in-frame ones, dropping some. The sample has 120,000 to 150,000 clones, more than 45% seen once. The TCR sequence derives from a human donor with alopecia areata. Sequenced: CD4+ T cells sorted from blood. The chain has TRBV28 and TRBJ2-5; D unclear. The chain's CDR3 is CASCQRQETQYF. CDR3 DNA sequence: TGTGCCAGCTGCCAACGTCAAGAGACCCAGTACTTC.